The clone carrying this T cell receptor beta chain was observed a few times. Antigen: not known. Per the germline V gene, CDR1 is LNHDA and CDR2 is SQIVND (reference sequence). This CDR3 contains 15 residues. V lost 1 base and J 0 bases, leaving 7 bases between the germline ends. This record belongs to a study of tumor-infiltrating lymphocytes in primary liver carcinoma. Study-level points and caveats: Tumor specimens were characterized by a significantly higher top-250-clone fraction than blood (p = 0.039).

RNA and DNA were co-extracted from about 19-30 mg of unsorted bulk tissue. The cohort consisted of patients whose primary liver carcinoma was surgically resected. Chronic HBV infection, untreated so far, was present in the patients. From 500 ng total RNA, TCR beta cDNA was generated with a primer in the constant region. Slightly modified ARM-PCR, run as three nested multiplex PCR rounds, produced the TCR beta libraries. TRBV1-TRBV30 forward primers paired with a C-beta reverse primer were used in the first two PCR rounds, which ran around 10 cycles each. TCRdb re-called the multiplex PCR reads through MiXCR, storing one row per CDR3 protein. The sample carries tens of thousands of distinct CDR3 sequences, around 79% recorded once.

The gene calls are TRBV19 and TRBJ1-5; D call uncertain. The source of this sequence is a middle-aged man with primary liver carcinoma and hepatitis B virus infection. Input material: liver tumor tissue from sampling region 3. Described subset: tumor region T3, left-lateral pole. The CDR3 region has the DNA TGTGCCAGTAGTATAGTTTCGGATAGCAATCAGCCCCAGCATTTT. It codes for CASSIVSDSNQPQHF. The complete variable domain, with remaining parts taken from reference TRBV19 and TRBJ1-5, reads DGGITQSPKYLFRKEGQNVTLSCEQNLNHDAMYWYRQDPGQGLRLIYYSQIVNDFQKGDIAEGYSVSREKKESFPLTVTSAQKNPTAFYLCASSIVSDSNQPQHFGDGTRLSIL.